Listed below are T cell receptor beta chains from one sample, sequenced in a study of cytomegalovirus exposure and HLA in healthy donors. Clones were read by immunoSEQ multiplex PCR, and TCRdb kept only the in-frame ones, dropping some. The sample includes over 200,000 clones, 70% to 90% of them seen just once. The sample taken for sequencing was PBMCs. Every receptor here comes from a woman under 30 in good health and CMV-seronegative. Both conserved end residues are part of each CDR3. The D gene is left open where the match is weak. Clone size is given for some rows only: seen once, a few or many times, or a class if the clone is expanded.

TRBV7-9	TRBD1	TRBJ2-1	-	CASSRPGQIYNEQFF	TGTGCCAGCAGCCGACCGGGACAGATATACAATGAGCAGTTCTTC
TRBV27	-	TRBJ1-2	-	CASSLDGPGYGYTF	TGTGCCAGCAGTTTAGACGGCCCCGGATATGGCTACACCTTC
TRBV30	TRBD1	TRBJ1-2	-	CAWSLGQGANIDYGYTF	TGTGCCTGGAGTTTGGGGCAGGGGGCTAATATTGACTATGGCTACACCTTC
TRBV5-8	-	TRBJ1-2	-	CASSLMGELVFGYTF	TGTGCCAGCAGCTTAATGGGGGAGTTAGTGTTTGGCTACACCTTC
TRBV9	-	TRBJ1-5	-	CASSVGGGPNQPQHF	TGTGCCAGCAGCGTAGGGGGAGGGCCGAATCAGCCCCAGCATTTT
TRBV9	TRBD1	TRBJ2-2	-	CASSVAGTGGNTGELFF	TGTGCCAGCAGCGTAGCCGGGACAGGGGGTAACACCGGGGAGCTGTTTTTT
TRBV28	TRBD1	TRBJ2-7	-	CASSPPGGPGNEQYF	TGTGCCAGCAGTCCCCCAGGGGGCCCGGGGAACGAGCAGTACTTC
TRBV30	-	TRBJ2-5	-	CAWIGRGLAETQYF	TGTGCCTGGATAGGCCGGGGGCTAGCCGAGACCCAGTACTTC
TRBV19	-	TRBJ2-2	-	CASTPAFINTGELFF	TGTGCCAGTACCCCCGCGTTTATTAACACCGGGGAGCTGTTTTTT
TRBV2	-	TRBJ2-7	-	CASSEWGSSYEQYF	TGTGCCAGCAGTGAATGGGGTAGCTCCTACGAGCAGTACTTC
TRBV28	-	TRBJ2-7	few	CASSSGPSEQYF	TGTGCCAGCAGTTCGGGTCCCTCCGAGCAGTACTTC
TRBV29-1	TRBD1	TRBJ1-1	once	CSAKQGGFTEAFF	TGCAGCGCTAAACAGGGGGGCTTTACTGAAGCTTTCTTT
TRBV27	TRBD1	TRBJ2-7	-	CASSMTGGGEQYF	TGTGCCAGCAGCATGACAGGGGGCGGCGAGCAGTACTTC
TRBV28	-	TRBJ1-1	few	CASSLRGRGTRPRGTEAFF	TGTGCCAGCAGTTTACGGGGGCGCGGAACCCGACCTAGGGGCACTGAAGCTTTCTTT
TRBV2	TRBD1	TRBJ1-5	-	CASSGTGGASNQPQHF	TGTGCCAGCAGTGGGACAGGGGGGGCCAGCAATCAGCCCCAGCATTTT
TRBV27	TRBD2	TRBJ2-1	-	CASSLNSGRPNNEQFF	TGTGCCAGCAGTTTGAATAGCGGGAGGCCCAACAATGAGCAGTTCTTC
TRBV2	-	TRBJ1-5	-	CASRGSRDQPQHF	TGTGCCAGCAGAGGGTCCAGGGATCAGCCCCAGCATTTT
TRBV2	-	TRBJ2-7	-	CASREGTGSSYEQYF	TGTGCCAGCAGGGAGGGCACGGGGAGCTCCTACGAGCAGTACTTC
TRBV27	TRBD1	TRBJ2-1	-	CASSPGQAHEQFF	TGTGCCAGCAGTCCGGGACAGGCCCATGAGCAGTTCTTC
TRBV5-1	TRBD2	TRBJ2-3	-	CASFSGGSTDTQYF	TGCGCCAGCTTCAGCGGGGGTAGCACAGATACGCAGTATTTT
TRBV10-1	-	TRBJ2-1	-	CASSEMTAGSYNEQFF	TGCGCCAGCAGTGAGATGACAGCAGGCTCCTACAATGAGCAGTTCTTC
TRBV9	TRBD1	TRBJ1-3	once	CASSATGPGNTIYF	TGTGCCAGCAGCGCGACAGGGCCTGGAAACACCATATATTTT
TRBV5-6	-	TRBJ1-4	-	CASSWGLPANEKLFF	TGTGCCAGCAGCTGGGGGCTCCCAGCTAATGAAAAACTGTTTTTT
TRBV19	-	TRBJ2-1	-	CASSILSGNNEQFF	TGTGCCAGTAGCATCCTATCGGGGAACAATGAGCAGTTCTTC
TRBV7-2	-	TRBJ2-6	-	CASSLVRGAGANVLTF	TGTGCCAGCAGTCTAGTCAGGGGAGCTGGGGCCAACGTCCTGACTTTC
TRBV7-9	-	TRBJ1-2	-	CASSLADWYGYTF	TGTGCCAGCAGCTTAGCGGATTGGTATGGCTACACCTTC
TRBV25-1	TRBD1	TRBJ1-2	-	CATNTGEGVYGYTF	TGTGCCACCAACACAGGGGAAGGTGTCTATGGCTACACCTTC
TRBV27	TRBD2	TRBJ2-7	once	CASRRLAGVDYEQYF	TGTGCCAGCAGACGACTAGCGGGAGTTGACTACGAGCAGTACTTC
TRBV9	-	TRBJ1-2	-	CASSVGTDSYGYTF	TGTGCCAGCAGCGTAGGGACGGATAGCTATGGCTACACCTTC
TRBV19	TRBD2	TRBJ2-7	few	CASSSGGSSYEQYF	TGTGCCAGTAGTTCGGGAGGCAGCTCCTACGAGCAGTACTTC
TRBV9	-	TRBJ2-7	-	CASSVGAGLDEQYF	TGTGCCAGCAGCGTAGGTGCAGGGCTGGACGAGCAGTACTTC
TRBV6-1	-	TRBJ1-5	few	CASSDSSNQPQHF	TGTGCCAGCAGTGACAGCAGCAATCAGCCCCAGCATTTT
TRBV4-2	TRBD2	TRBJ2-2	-	CASASGGVNTGELFF	TGTGCCAGCGCCTCCGGGGGGGTTAACACCGGGGAGCTGTTTTTT
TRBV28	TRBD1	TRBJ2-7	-	CASSSSPGTGPYEQYF	TGTGCCAGCAGTTCATCCCCGGGGACAGGTCCCTACGAGCAGTACTTC
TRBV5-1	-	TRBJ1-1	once	CASSLVVGGYMNTEAFF	TGCGCCAGCAGCTTGGTAGTCGGGGGCTACATGAACACTGAAGCTTTCTTT
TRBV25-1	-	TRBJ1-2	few	CASSRTANYGYTF	TGTGCCAGCAGTCGGACTGCTAACTATGGCTACACCTTC
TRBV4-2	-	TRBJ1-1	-	CASSQRQSNTEAFF	TGTGCCAGCAGCCAACGGCAGTCGAACACTGAAGCTTTCTTT
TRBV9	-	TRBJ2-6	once	CASSVAVISAPPGANVLTF	TGTGCCAGCAGCGTAGCGGTTATCTCGGCCCCCCCTGGGGCCAACGTCCTGACTTTC
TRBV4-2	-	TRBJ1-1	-	CASSPDFARGAGAFF	TGTGCCAGCAGCCCCGATTTCGCCCGGGGGGCTGGGGCTTTCTTT
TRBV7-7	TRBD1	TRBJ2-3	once	CASSTGTALADTQYF	TGTGCCAGCAGCACCGGGACAGCTCTCGCAGATACGCAGTATTTT
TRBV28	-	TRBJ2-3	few	CASSPLSRDTQYF	TGTGCCAGCAGTCCCCTAAGTCGTGATACGCAGTATTTT
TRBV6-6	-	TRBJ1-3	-	CASRDPPGNTIYF	TGTGCCAGCCGCGACCCGCCTGGAAACACCATATATTTT
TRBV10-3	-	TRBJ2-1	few	CAISEWREAYNEQFF	TGTGCCATCAGTGAGTGGAGAGAGGCGTACAATGAGCAGTTCTTC
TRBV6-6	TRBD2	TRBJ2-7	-	CASSSGTSGYEQYF	TGTGCCAGCAGTTCCGGGACTAGCGGGTACGAGCAGTACTTC
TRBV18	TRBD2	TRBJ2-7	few	CASSPTAGGTYEQYF	TGTGCCAGCTCACCAACGGCGGGGGGGACCTACGAGCAGTACTTC
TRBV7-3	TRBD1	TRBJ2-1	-	CASSPTGGSYNEQFF	TGTGCCAGCAGCCCCACAGGGGGCAGCTACAATGAGCAGTTCTTC
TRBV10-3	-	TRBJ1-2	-	CAISEIPDYNYGYTF	TGTGCCATCAGTGAGATCCCAGATTATAACTATGGCTACACCTTC
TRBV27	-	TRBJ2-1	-	CASGFGLEQFF	TGTGCCAGCGGGTTCGGACTAGAGCAGTTCTTC
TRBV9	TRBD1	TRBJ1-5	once	CASSPGTDRNQPQHF	TGTGCCAGCAGCCCTGGGACAGATAGAAATCAGCCCCAGCATTTT
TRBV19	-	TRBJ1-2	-	CASSRPSGTGVYGYTF	TGTGCCAGTAGTAGACCTTCCGGGACCGGAGTCTATGGCTACACCTTC
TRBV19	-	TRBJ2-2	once	CASSTRGVDTGELFF	TGTGCCAGTAGTACCAGGGGGGTCGACACCGGGGAGCTGTTTTTT
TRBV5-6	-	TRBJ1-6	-	CASSLGTGGISYNSPLHF	TGTGCCAGCAGCTTGGGAACAGGTGGAATCTCCTATAATTCACCCCTCCACTTT
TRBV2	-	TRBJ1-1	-	CASSEELLLNTEAFF	TGTGCCAGCAGTGAAGAGTTACTGCTGAACACTGAAGCTTTCTTT
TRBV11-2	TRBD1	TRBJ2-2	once	CASSFSTGEVELFF	TGTGCCAGCAGCTTCTCGACAGGGGAGGTGGAGCTGTTTTTT
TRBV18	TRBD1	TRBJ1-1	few	CASSPRTGGGGEAFF	TGTGCCAGCTCACCCCGGACAGGGGGAGGGGGTGAAGCTTTCTTT
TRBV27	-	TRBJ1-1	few	CASTPEAFF	TGTGCCAGCACCCCCGAAGCTTTCTTT
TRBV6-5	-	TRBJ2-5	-	CASRRWGGVKTQYF	TGTGCCAGCAGAAGGTGGGGCGGTGTAAAGACCCAGTACTTC
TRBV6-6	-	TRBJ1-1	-	CASSYGKDEAFF	TGTGCCAGCAGTTACGGCAAGGATGAAGCTTTCTTT
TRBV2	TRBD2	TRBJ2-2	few	CASRLLAGGVTGELFF	TGTGCCAGCAGGCTCCTAGCGGGGGGAGTCACCGGGGAGCTGTTTTTT
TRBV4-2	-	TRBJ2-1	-	CASSQDPAGTLDEQFF	TGTGCCAGCAGCCAAGACCCAGCGGGTACTCTGGATGAGCAGTTCTTC